One and the same sample provided the 18 T cell receptor beta chains below, sequenced in a study of regulatory T cells in long-lasting Graves disease. Time point noted: persistent/refractory GD, antithyroid drugs over 5 years with positive TRAb. PBMCs were the source of the RNA used for TCR sequencing. iRepertoire HTBI primers and Arm-PCR of CDR3 regions built TCR beta libraries. One entry per CDR3 protein, called by TCRdb with MiXCR from the multiplex PCR reads. The table has around 400,000 distinct CDR3 sequences, around 20% seen once. Material: peripheral blood mononuclear cells (PBMCs), obtained when the disease was refractory, from a patient treated with antithyroid drugs. These receptor sequences come from a female donor with Graves disease.

The table lists this clonotype with many counts. The CDR3 is CATSRDYQPQHF. CDR3 DNA: TGTGCCACCAGCAGAGATTATCAGCCCCAGCATTTT. The rearrangement joins TRBV15 to TRBJ1-5, with D hard to call. Germline V gives CDR1 LNHNV, CDR2 YYDKDF (reference sequence). The CDR3 is made up of 12 amino acids. Trimming took 0 bases from V and 5 from J, leaving 2 bases between them. Variable domain in full (rest from reference TRBV15 and TRBJ1-5): DAMVIQNPRYQVTQFGKPVTLSCSQTLNHNVMYWYQQKSSQAPKLLFHYYDKDFNNEADTPDNFQSRRPNTSFCFLDIRSPGLGDTAMYLCATSRDYQPQHFGDGTRLSIL.

At least ten counts were recorded for this clonotype. V gene TRBV2 combines with J gene TRBJ2-5; no definite D call. Trimming shortened V by 4 bases and J by 1 base, and 4 bases separated the two germline ends. Germline CDR1 SNHLY, CDR2 FYNNEI. CDR3 length equals 12 residues. CDR3 protein: CASSAGQETQYF. The CDR3 DNA follows: TGTGCCAGCAGTGCCGGCCAAGAGACCCAGTACTTC.

A few counts support this clonotype. The rearrangement links TRBV6-9 to TRBJ1-6, with D hard to call. CDR3 size: 15 residues. V shed 3 bases and J shed 2 bases, with 8 bases lying between them. CDR1 and CDR2 (germline): MNHGY, SVAAGI. CDR3: CASSYGRPYNSPLHF. CDR3 nucleotide sequence: TGTGCCAGCAGTTACGGGAGGCCCTATAATTCACCCCTCCACTTT.

The table lists this clonotype with many counts. The V and J genes are TRBV27 and TRBJ1-2; 11 bases line up with TRBD1. The CDR3 runs to 17 residues. Germline V gene lookup returns CDR1 MNHEY and CDR2 SMNVEV (reference sequence). V lost 4 bases to trimming and J lost 4 bases; unmatched junction nucleotides: 11. The DNA for the CDR3 is TGTGCCAGCAGTTCATACCTCGGGACAGGGGGGGCCTATGGCTACACCTTC. It yields the protein CASSSYLGTGGAYGYTF.

In this sample, this clonotype turned up many times. The chain combines TRBV3-1 with TRBJ1-1; 9 bases align to TRBD1. The CDR3 is made up of 14 amino acids. V shed 3 bases, J shed 1 base, and the junction held 0 bases outside the gene matches. The germline V gene has CDR1 LGHDT and CDR2 YNNKEL (reference sequence). The CDR3 DNA is TGTGCCAGCAGCCAGACAGGGGGGAACACTGAAGCTTTCTTT. It encodes CASSQTGGNTEAFF.

This chain uses TRBV13 with TRBJ1-5, with D possibly being TRBD1 (6 bases). The CDR3 has 17 residues. CDR1 is PRHDT, CDR2 FYEKMQ, per germline (reference sequence). Trimming shortened V by 4 bases and J by 0 bases, and 16 bases separated the two germline ends. CDR3 loop: CASSSRGGARSNQPQHF. Here the CDR3 DNA reads TGTGCCAGCAGCTCGAGGGGGGGGGCCCGTAGCAATCAGCCCCAGCATTTT.

This clonotype was picked up many times. CDR3 amino acids: CASSELAGVFDEQYF. CDR3 nucleotide sequence: TGTGCCAGCAGTGAACTAGCGGGAGTATTCGACGAGCAGTACTTC. This chain links TRBV6-2 or TRBV6-3 with TRBJ2-7; 11 nucleotides line up with TRBD2. The CDR3 has 15 residues. The trim removed 5 bases at V and 5 bases at J, leaving 8 bases unmatched. Germline V gene lookup returns CDR1 MNHEY and CDR2 SVGEGT.

The chain has TRBV2 and TRBJ2-3, with 13 positions matching TRBD2. Trimming took 6 bases from V and 6 from J; bases not matched to a gene: 12. The CDR3 runs to 17 residues. Germline CDR1 reads SNHLY; CDR2 reads FYNNEI. The CDR3 here is CASSFASGLAGADTQYF. CDR3 sequence (DNA): TGTGCCAGCAGCTTTGCCAGCGGACTAGCGGGAGCTGATACGCAGTATTTT.

The chain recombines TRBV20-1 with TRBJ2-7; D ambiguous. Germline V CDR1 and CDR2: DFQATT, SNEGSKA (reference sequence). This CDR3 has 14 residues. V was cut by 1 base and J by 1 base, with 11 bases left in between. The CDR3 spells CSARGTAFSYEQYF. The CDR3 DNA reads as TGCAGTGCTAGAGGAACAGCCTTTTCCTACGAGCAGTACTTC.

V is TRBV9 and J is TRBJ2-5, with 13 bases identical to TRBD2. Germline V gene data show CDR1 as SGDLS and CDR2 as YYNGEE. V lost 9 bases and J lost 4; bases outside the gene matches: 9. CDR3 size: 15 residues. The CDR3 region is CATSKGLAGRETQYF. CDR3 bases: TGTGCCACCTCGAAGGGACTAGCGGGAAGAGAGACCCAGTACTTC.

This clonotype has a handful of counts. This rearrangement joins TRBV7-3 to TRBJ2-5; 8 positions agree with TRBD2. There are 17 residues in the CDR3. The germline V gene encodes CDR1 SGHTA and CDR2 FQGTGA. V shed 3 bases, J shed 7 bases, and the junction held 16 bases outside the gene matches. The CDR3 nucleotides are TGTGCCAGCAGCTTGGGGGGGGCGGGAGGTCCCGCACGGACCCAGTACTTC. Its protein is CASSLGGAGGPARTQYF.

The genes are TRBV19 and TRBJ2-7; the D gene could be TRBD1 or TRBD2 (5 bases each). This CDR3 region has 13 residues. Trimming shortened V by 5 bases and J by 1 base, and 9 bases separated the two germline ends. Germline V gene data show CDR1 as LNHDA and CDR2 as SQIVND (reference sequence). The DNA of the CDR3 is TGTGCCAGTAGTGGGGACGGATCCTACGAGCAGTACTTC. The encoded protein is CASSGDGSYEQYF.

This chain links TRBV27 with TRBJ1-5; D gene uncertain. This CDR3 spans 14 amino acids. The V gene's germline CDR1 is MNHEY and CDR2 SMNVEV (reference sequence). Trimming removed 8 bases at V and 1 base at J, with 12 bases between. The DNA for the CDR3 is TGTGCCAGCTCGAGGACGGTAAGCAATCAGCCCCAGCATTTT. It translates to CASSRTVSNQPQHF.

This rearrangement joins TRBV28 to TRBJ1-1; no reliable D call. Germline V gene sequence: CDR1 MDHEN, CDR2 SYDVKM. The CDR3 totals 13 residues. The CDR3 DNA reads TGTGCTATTACTACTGGGATGAACACTGAAGCTTTCTTT. It specifies CAITTGMNTEAFF.

This chain connects TRBV12-3 or TRBV12-4 to TRBJ2-3, with D perhaps TRBD1 or TRBD2 (5 bases each). The CDR3 spans 16 residues. Trimming shortened V by 6 bases and J by 4 bases, and 20 bases separated the two germline ends. The CDR3: CASSPGWGSRADTQYF. CDR3 in DNA: TGTGCCAGCAGCCCGGGGTGGGGCTCCCGTGCAGATACGCAGTATTTT.

The sample holds a few counts of this clonotype. The V and J genes are TRBV25-1 and TRBJ2-7; the D gene is possibly TRBD1 (5 bases). This CDR3 comprises 12 residues. The V gene lost 11 bases and the J gene lost 2 bases, with 13 bases spanning the gap. Germline lookup yields CDR1 MGHDK and CDR2 SYGVNS. CDR3 sequence (DNA): TGTGCCTCAGCGCCAGGGACCTACGAGCAGTACTTC. Its protein product is CASAPGTYEQYF.

This chain connects TRBV5-1 to TRBJ2-1; D might be TRBD2 (6 bases). Trimming removed 2 bases at V and 0 bases at J, with 12 bases between. The CDR3 runs 16 residues. The germline CDR1 and CDR2 sequences are SGHRS and YFSETQ. The CDR3, as DNA: TGCGCCAGCAGCTTTAGCGGAAGGAGCTCCTACAATGAGCAGTTCTTC. Its protein is CASSFSGRSSYNEQFF.

This clonotype has just a few counts. V is TRBV5-1 and J is TRBJ2-7; D gene uncertain. Looked up from germline, CDR1 is SGHRS and CDR2 is YFSETQ. The CDR3 spans 16 residues. V lost 1 base to trimming and J lost 1 base, with 15 bases between them. The CDR3 nucleotides read TGCGCCAGCAGCTTGCGGTCCGACGTGGGGTCCTACGAGCAGTACTTC. Amino acid sequence: CASSLRSDVGSYEQYF.